This T cell receptor beta chain came from a study of T cells in Graves' hyperthyroidism and ophthalmopathy (dated by TCRdb to the late 2010s). Study-wide context: TCR V-J signatures able to tell the groups apart were searched for in a discovery cohort of 90 to 100 patients, of whom more than 40 had Graves' ophthalmopathy and around 57 had stable Graves' hyperthyroidism. Once sampling was done, hyperthyroidism patients were given methimazole at a starting dose of 30 mg daily, whereas ophthalmopathy patients were given high-dose intravenous methylprednisolone. The study also compared thyroid tissue and blood T-cell repertoires from 6 or 7 Graves' hyperthyroidism patients. Prospective prediction of ophthalmopathy was tested in an independent validation cohort consisting of about 20 hyperthyroidism patients and around 17 patients who later progressed to ophthalmopathy. According to the paper, TCR Vbeta CDR3 sequencing was carried out on over 130 peripheral blood samples, which came from 40 to 45 ophthalmopathy, around 74 hyperthyroidism and some 17 progressor patients. For training and testing, the roughly 100 patients in the discovery cohort were randomly divided in a 7:3 ratio. The paper's findings and limits, for the study overall: In validation, progression to ophthalmopathy was predicted by the model with around 70% sensitivity and around 76% specificity, a median of 6.5 months before onset. Most expanded thyroid clonotypes (frequency above 0.001) were also detected in blood, suggesting blood repertoires may reflect thyroid immune responses. No statistical method was used to fix the sample size in advance, and group allocation was not hidden from the investigators. Ophthalmopathy was separated from stable hyperthyroidism by a 13 V-J signature model, with approximately 89% sensitivity and 81% to 83% specificity obtained in cross-validation and 80%/75% obtained in testing.

As to this clonotype: Its antigen remains undetermined. It has no much larger one-base neighbor in the sample; base qualities were not kept.

Amplification of TCR beta CDR3 regions was carried out from RNA transcripts. For the first round of RT-PCR on the TCR CDR3, the HTBI primer set was used together with the Qiagen OneStep RT-PCR kit. Libraries were constructed in a second round of multiplex PCR, after which size selection and purification were performed. Libraries were sequenced paired-end with 100 bp reads on an Illumina HiSeq2000. The paper's processing steps were these. SOAPnuke was used to process the raw data, removing reads that contained adapters or uncalled bases, had a mean Phred below 15, or lacked an exact match to the constant primer or identifier. High-quality paired reads were merged using COPE v1.2.5, and each unique nucleotide sequence was defined as a clonotype. Clonotypes were aligned to IMGT TRBV, TRBD and TRBJ reference segments using MiTCR v1.1. The analysis was restricted to V-J combinations with a frequency above 0.0001, which together covered approximately 99% of the repertoires. The TCS score was defined as the ratio of F50 (clonal expansion) to E x V (chaos), calculated using BLOSUM62-based TCRdist between CDR3 peptides within each V-J. Welch's t-statistics and random forest reduced fewer than 550 V-J features to about 12, which were used in a naive Bayes classifier (R e1071). Thyroid-blood repertoire similarity was quantified with the Morisita-Horn index. TCRdb reanalyzed the raw reads on its own, using fastp at Q25 for trimming and MiXCR for clone calling, and kept in-frame beta chains. Identical CDR3 protein sequences are pooled into one entry, listed with their most common genes and DNA. It is TCRdb's table, rather than the study itself, that gives the V and J calls and clone size. The sample table contains about 570,000 distinct CDR3 sequences; only one count was recorded for 40% to 55% of them. The ten largest make up around 19% of the sample.

CDR3 length: 10 amino acids, cysteine to phenylalanine. CDR3 DNA only is kept here, 30 bases in frame from base 1. Trimming leaves V shorter by 6 bases and J shorter by 8 bases, with the junction holding 0 bases beyond the gene matches. Any patient with an uncontrolled infection, another autoimmune disease, pregnancy or lactation was excluded. Diagnoses relied on clinical symptoms, serum thyroxine and TRAb, thyroid ultrasound and orbital computed tomography. Total RNA was extracted with Trizol reagent, and quality was checked on an Agilent 2100 Bioanalyzer. Material for sequencing was peripheral blood or thyroid tissue (not recorded which). The rearrangement combines TRBV12-3 or TRBV12-4 with TRBJ1-2; 7 central nucleotides agree with TRBD1. The sequence came from an adult woman with Graves' disease, either hyperthyroidism or ophthalmopathy (not recorded which). The nucleotide sequence is TGTGCCAGCAGGACAGGGGGCTACACCTTC. This codes for CASRTGGYTF.